The 25 T cell receptor beta chains below were found in one sample sequenced in a study of blood T cells in healthy people across ages. A second PCR of 7 to 11 cycles used a sample-barcoded 5' primer and a J-beta primer mix. Via MiXCR, TCRdb re-called the 5' RACE reads, giving one row per CDR3 protein. In the table there are over 1,300,000 distinct CDR3 sequences, roughly 64% of which are singletons. The specimen sequenced was blood. The source of these receptors is a man between 18 and 35 years old in good health.

The chain has TRBV5-1 and TRBJ2-1, with TRBD2 identical over 9 bases. V trimming: 4 bases; J trimming: 9 bases; junction bases outside the gene matches: 8. Germline lookup yields CDR1 SGHRS and CDR2 YFSETQ. The length of the CDR3 is 14 residues. The CDR3 loop is CASSLGTSLSEQFF. The CDR3 region has the DNA TGCGCCAGCAGCCTCGGGACTAGCCTTAGTGAGCAGTTCTTC.

This clonotype was counted a few times. The CDR3 sequence is CASSTRAPQSGNEKLFF. DNA for the CDR3: TGTGCCAGCAGTACCCGGGCACCCCAATCAGGAAATGAAAAACTGTTTTTT. This chain joins TRBV12-3 or TRBV12-4 and TRBJ1-4; D uncertain. The V and J ends lost 5 bases and 5 bases respectively, with 21 bases between them. CDR3 length equals 17 residues.

The V call is TRBV7-8, the J call TRBJ2-3; tentatively, D is TRBD1 (5 bases). Per the germline V gene, CDR1 is SGHVS and CDR2 is FQNEAQ. V was clipped by 1 base and J by 5 bases, with 13 bases between them. The CDR3 length is 15 residues. CDR3 nucleotide sequence: TGTGCCAGCAGCTTAGTGCAGGGCGGATTAGATACGCAGTATTTT. It translates to CASSLVQGGLDTQYF.

The V gene is TRBV4-1, the J gene TRBJ2-1; D unresolved. The CDR3 has 15 amino acids. Germline CDR1 reads MGHRA; CDR2 reads YSYEKL. V was trimmed by 4 bases and J by 8 bases, leaving 18 bases between them. The CDR3 reads CASSPEILQNDEQFF. The DNA for the CDR3 is TGCGCCAGCAGCCCCGAGATCCTCCAGAATGATGAGCAGTTCTTC.

The chain has TRBV12-3 or TRBV12-4 and TRBJ2-1; 13 positions match TRBD2. V shed 4 bases and J 7 bases; nucleotides not matched to a gene: 13. The CDR3 covers 18 residues. The CDR3 here is CASSSLDGLAGVKNEQFF. The CDR3 DNA sequence: TGTGCCAGCAGTTCATTGGATGGACTAGCGGGAGTTAAAAATGAGCAGTTCTTC.

This clonotype was seen a few times. The chain links TRBV20-1 to TRBJ1-2; D is unresolved. Germline V gives CDR1 DFQATT, CDR2 SNEGSKA (reference sequence). This CDR3 is built from 13 residues. Between the trimmed V and J ends, which lost 3 bases and 7 bases, there was a span of 15 bases. CDR3 residues: CSARRTGLRGYTF. The CDR3 DNA is TGCAGTGCTAGGAGAACCGGGCTGCGTGGCTACACCTTC.

The chain couples TRBV7-8 to TRBJ1-2; no clear D gene. The V and J ends lost 5 bases and 1 base respectively, with 8 bases between them. Germline V gene data show CDR1 as SGHVS and CDR2 as FQNEAQ. This CDR3 region has 13 residues. The DNA for the CDR3 is TGTGCCAGCAGCACAAGGGTTAACTATGGCTACACCTTC. Its translation is CASSTRVNYGYTF.

The chain uses TRBV20-1 and TRBJ2-4; possibly TRBD2 for D (5 bases). Looked up from germline, CDR1 is DFQATT and CDR2 is SNEGSKA (reference sequence). This CDR3 comprises 15 residues. Trimming removed 2 bases at V and 13 bases at J, with 24 bases between. The CDR3, as DNA: TGCAGTGCTAGACCTCTGGAGGTCCTCCTACGAGAGCAGTACTTC. It codes for CSARPLEVLLREQYF.

The rearrangement links TRBV4-2 to TRBJ2-7; either TRBD1 or TRBD2 may fit D (5 bases each). Germline CDR1 LGHNA, CDR2 YNFKEQ. The length of the CDR3 is 14 residues. V lost 4 bases and J 3 bases, leaving 13 bases between the germline ends. As DNA, the CDR3 is TGTGCCAGCAGCCCTCTTGGGGGTCACTACGAGCAGTACTTC. This sequence encodes CASSPLGGHYEQYF.

The chain employs TRBV27 and TRBJ2-1, with 7 positions matching TRBD1. The V gene end was trimmed by 9 bases and the J gene end by 4 bases; junction bases not matched to a gene: 9. Germline V gene data show CDR1 as MNHEY and CDR2 as SMNVEV (reference sequence). CDR3 length equals 14 residues. The CDR3 coding sequence is TGTGCCAGTCGGCGACAGGGTCAGTACAATGAGCAGTTCTTC. Residues: CASRRQGQYNEQFF.

CDR3 coding DNA: TGCAGCGTTGAAGATGGAGGGGGGATCGGGAGCTATGGCTACACCTTC. This gives the protein CSVEDGGGIGSYGYTF. The rearrangement uses TRBV29-1 and TRBJ1-2, with D possibly TRBD1 on 6 matching bases. The ends were cut back, 0 bases at V and 4 bases at J, with 18 bases in the middle. The CDR3 extends over 16 amino acids. Germline assignment: CDR1 SQVTM and CDR2 ANQGSEA.

The gene calls are TRBV3-1 and TRBJ2-4; 10 bases are a match to TRBD2. Gene TRBJ2-7 matches the end of the DNA better, so the J call may be wrong. From germline, CDR1 is LGHDT and CDR2 YNNKEL (reference sequence). This CDR3 spans 15 amino acids. CDR3 sequence (DNA): TGTGCCAGCAGCCAAGCCCTACTAGCGGGATACGAGCAGTACTTC. Residues: CASSQALLAGYEQYF.

The gene calls are TRBV7-2 and TRBJ2-2; 7 bases agree with TRBD1. The V segment lost 1 base and the J segment 5 bases; nucleotides outside the gene matches: 7. CDR1 is SGHTA and CDR2 is FQGNSA in the germline V gene. CDR3 length: 16 residues. The CDR3 sequence is CASSLEGGASTGELFF. CDR3 nucleotide sequence: TGTGCCAGCAGCTTAGAAGGGGGCGCATCTACCGGGGAGCTGTTTTTT.

The rearrangement links TRBV20-1 to TRBJ2-2; maybe TRBD2 (5 bases). CDR1 is DFQATT and CDR2 is SNEGSKA in the germline V gene (reference sequence). The CDR3 loop spans 14 amino acids. Trimming took off 3 bases at V and 1 base at J, with 9 bases between the two ends. For the CDR3, the DNA is TGCAGTGCTAGGGGAGAGGGGAACACCGGGGAGCTGTTTTTT. Residues: CSARGEGNTGELFF.

Written as DNA, the CDR3 is TGTGCCAGCAGCTTTGCCGACGGGACAGGGGACCTCTACAATGAGCAGTACTTC. It translates to CASSFADGTGDLYNEQYF. The V gene is TRBV7-9, the J gene TRBJ2-5; 10 nucleotides align to TRBD1. The junction had 21 bases not matched to a gene; V was cut back by 3 bases and J by 11 bases. The CDR3 is made up of 18 amino acids. Germline values: CDR1 SEHNR, CDR2 FQNEAQ (reference sequence).

There are a few counts of this clonotype. The chain has TRBV7-2 and TRBJ2-3, with TRBD2 as a possible D gene (6 bases). V was shortened by 4 bases and J by 2 bases, with 16 bases between the two germline ends. The CDR3 sequence is 16 residues long. The germline CDR1 and CDR2 sequences are SGHTA and FQGNSA. The CDR3 sequence is CASSSLGTSNTDTQYF. In nucleotides, the CDR3 is TGTGCCAGCAGCTCCCTCGGGACTTCGAACACAGATACGCAGTATTTT. Full variable domain (missing parts from reference TRBV7-2 and TRBJ2-3): GAGVSQSPSNKVTEKGKDVELRCDPISGHTALYWYRQSLGQGLEFLIYFQGNSAPDKSGLPSDRFSAERTGGSVSTLTIQRTQQEDSAVYLCASSSLGTSNTDTQYFGPGTRLTVL.

The rearrangement links TRBV5-1 to TRBJ2-3; TRBD2 might be the D (6 bases). Per the germline V gene, CDR1 is SGHRS and CDR2 is YFSETQ. V was shortened by 4 bases and J by 8 bases, with 23 bases between the two germline ends. The CDR3 covers 16 residues. CDR3 residues: CASSASSGPGRGTQYF. The DNA of the CDR3 is TGCGCCAGCAGCGCCTCAAGCGGGCCGGGTAGGGGTACGCAGTATTTT.

The chain combines TRBV3-1 with TRBJ1-2; D remains ambiguous. The germline V gene encodes CDR1 LGHDT and CDR2 YNNKEL (reference sequence). CDR3 length equals 12 residues. The V end was cut by 2 bases, the J end by 3 bases, with 4 bases between. The CDR3 loop is CASSQLDYGYTF. CDR3 DNA: TGTGCCAGCAGCCAACTAGACTATGGCTACACCTTC.

There are a few counts of this clonotype. The rearrangement links TRBV7-9 to TRBJ2-4; either TRBD1 or TRBD2 may fit D (5 bases each). This CDR3 spans 15 amino acids. Germline values: CDR1 SEHNR, CDR2 FQNEAQ (reference sequence). Deletions cut 3 bases from V and 4 bases from J, with 13 bases between. The CDR3 loop reads CASSFSWDAKNIQYF. Here the CDR3 DNA reads TGTGCCAGCAGCTTCTCGTGGGACGCGAAAAACATTCAGTACTTC.

The chain employs TRBV20-1 and TRBJ2-7; 8 bases match TRBD1. Judging by the DNA end, TRBJ2-5 fits better; the J call may be wrong. This CDR3 contains 16 residues. Germline V gene sequence: CDR1 DFQATT, CDR2 SNEGSKA (reference sequence). The CDR3 loop is CSARDSGQGIQETQYF. Written as DNA, the CDR3 is TGCAGTGCTAGAGATTCCGGACAGGGCATTCAAGAGACCCAGTACTTC.

The rearrangement joins TRBV5-1 to TRBJ2-3; 10 positions agree with TRBD2. This CDR3 is built from 14 residues. Germline values: CDR1 SGHRS, CDR2 YFSETQ. Germline trimming cut 5 bases from V and 5 bases from J; bases unmatched to any gene: 5. The CDR3 nucleotides read TGCGCCAGCAGACTAGCGGGACTCATAGATACGCAGTATTTT. Amino acid sequence: CASRLAGLIDTQYF.

V usage is TRBV2 and J usage is TRBJ2-3; D unresolved. Germline V CDR1 and CDR2: SNHLY, FYNNEI. The V end lost 7 bases, the J end lost 0 bases, and 14 bases lay between the germline ends. The CDR3 has 15 residues. The CDR3 nucleotides are TGTGCCAGCAACGCTCGTTCCTCTAGCACAGATACGCAGTATTTT. The encoded protein is CASNARSSSTDTQYF.

This clonotype was observed a single time. The CDR3 sequence is CASSQDRTSGGLSYEQYF. CDR3 coding DNA: TGCGCCAGCAGCCAAGATCGGACTAGCGGGGGCCTTTCCTACGAGCAGTACTTC. The chain joins TRBV4-1 to TRBJ2-7; 13 nucleotides line up with TRBD2. J was trimmed by 1 base and V by 0 bases; bases with no gene match: 6. CDR1 and CDR2 from the germline V gene are MGHRA and YSYEKL. The CDR3 length is 18 residues.

The chain couples TRBV12-3 or TRBV12-4 to TRBJ1-1; D is uncertain. This CDR3 comprises 15 residues. Deletions cut 6 bases from V and 1 base from J, with 15 bases between. In DNA form, the CDR3 reads TGTGCCAGCAGACACGATGGGGAAGAGAACACTGAAGCTTTCTTT. Encoded protein: CASRHDGEENTEAFF.

The J gene is TRBJ2-6, the V gene TRBV6-5; D remains ambiguous. The CDR3 loop spans 12 amino acids. Germline CDR1 MNHEY, CDR2 SVGAGI. The ends were cut back, 8 bases at V and 3 bases at J, with 5 bases in the middle. The CDR3 nucleotides are TGTGCCAGCGGTTTTGGGGCCAACGTCCTGACTTTC. Translation gives CASGFGANVLTF.